This TCR beta chain was recorded in a study of graft-versus-host responses after intestinal transplantation. With respect to this clone: Antigen specificity is unknown.

Here immunoSEQ multiplex PCR was the method, and the copy in TCRdb shows in-frame clones only, minus some. The table includes 98,000 or so clones, 86% detected once. The CDR3 has 14 residues. Germline V gene data show CDR1 as SGDLS and CDR2 as YYNGEE. V gave up 1 base and J gave up 1 base, with 5 bases separating them. Study observations and caveats: Early post-transplant HvG declines showed an association with peak circulating GvH clone levels.

The sequences come from PBMCs, collected 255 days after intestinal transplant. The chain couples TRBV9 to TRBJ2-2, with D hard to call. The TCR comes from a human patient who received an intestinal transplant, so some T cells may come from the graft donor. CDR3 bases: TGTGCCAGCAGCGTAACAGTGAACACCGGGGAGCTGTTTTTT. It yields the protein CASSVTVNTGELFF. Full variable domain (remainder filled in from reference TRBV9 and TRBJ2-2): DSGVTQTPKHLITATGQRVTLRCSPRSGDLSVYWYQQSLDQGLQFLIQYYNGEERAKGNILERFSAQQFPDLHSELNLSSLELGDSALYFCASSVTVNTGELFFGEGSRLTVL.